What follows are 11 T cell receptor beta chains derived from one specimen sequenced in a study of blood T cell repertoires in COVID-19. Assay used: immunoSEQ multiplex PCR; TCRdb lists only in-frame clones, some missing. The data hold about 190,000 clones, with 80% to 85% observed a single time. Material for sequencing was peripheral blood. These receptors were obtained from a human donor in a cohort sampled during active COVID-19.

V usage is TRBV7-3 and J usage is TRBJ2-6; D not resolved. The CDR3 is 16 amino acids. From germline, CDR1 is SGHTA and CDR2 FQGTGA. Trimming removed 1 base at V and 0 bases at J, with 7 bases between. The CDR3 region has the DNA TGTGCCAGCAGCTTAAACCCCGGCTCTGGGGCCAACGTCCTGACTTTC. This encodes CASSLNPGSGANVLTF.

This sequence joins TRBV18 and TRBJ1-1; D gene unclear. V dropped 0 bases and J dropped 3 bases, with 5 bases sitting between them. Looked up from germline, CDR1 is KGHSH and CDR2 is LQKENI. The CDR3 covers 13 residues. The CDR3 sequence is CASSPPRDTEAFF. CDR3 sequence (DNA): TGTGCCAGCTCACCACCCCGAGACACTGAAGCTTTCTTT.

This clone was observed a handful of times. The chain recombines TRBV27 with TRBJ1-2; 8 bases align to TRBD1. This CDR3 contains 17 residues. V gave up 6 bases and J gave up 4 bases; unmatched junction bases: 16. Per germline, CDR1 MNHEY and CDR2 SMNVEV (reference sequence). CDR3 nucleotides: TGTGCCAGCAGCCGGGGCCCTCCTACCGGGACAGGCTATGGCTACACCTTC. Translating it yields CASSRGPPTGTGYGYTF.

This chain connects TRBV27 to TRBJ2-7; possible D gene TRBD1, 6 bases. This CDR3 has 15 residues. Germline V lookup: CDR1 MNHEY, CDR2 SMNVEV (reference sequence). Trimming took 5 bases from V and 6 from J, leaving 20 bases between them. The CDR3 bases are TGTGCCAGCAGTCCCTCTTTCCAGGGGATCCGCGAGCAGTACTTC. Its translation: CASSPSFQGIREQYF.

The chain joins TRBV10-2 to TRBJ2-7, with 7 bases that match TRBD2. The germline V gene encodes CDR1 WSHSY and CDR2 SAAADI. Trimming cost V 4 bases and J 4 bases; bases outside gene matches: 1. The CDR3 length is 12 residues. In DNA form, the CDR3 reads TGCGCCAGCAGTGGGGGGGGTTACGAGCAGTACTTC. Its translation is CASSGGGYEQYF.

The chain joins TRBV19 to TRBJ1-2; TRBD1 is a possible D gene (6 bases). Between the trimmed V and J ends, which lost 5 bases and 5 bases, there was a span of 18 bases. The CDR3 runs to 15 residues. Looked up from germline, CDR1 is LNHDA and CDR2 is SQIVND (reference sequence). CDR3 residues: CASSLTGIGRYGYTF. CDR3 sequence (DNA): TGTGCCAGTAGTTTAACAGGGATCGGTCGTTATGGCTACACCTTC.

The chain links TRBV6-5 to TRBJ1-4; 7 bases match TRBD1. CDR3 length: 15 residues. Losses at the gene ends were 2 bases for V and 7 bases for J; bases not matched to a gene: 7. Germline V CDR1 and CDR2: MNHEY, SVGAGI. CDR3 in amino acids: CASSYDETGSEKLFF. As DNA, the CDR3 is TGTGCCAGCAGTTACGACGAGACAGGGTCTGAAAAACTGTTTTTT.

This rearrangement joins TRBV19 to TRBJ2-3; the match to TRBD2 covers 10 bases. Germline V gene data show CDR1 as LNHDA and CDR2 as SQIVND (reference sequence). V was pared by 6 bases and J by 2 bases, with 8 bases of the junction left unmatched. The CDR3 runs to 16 residues. CDR3 residues: CASSIGLAGATDTQYF. For the CDR3, the DNA is TGTGCCAGTAGCATCGGGCTAGCGGGAGCCACAGATACGCAGTATTTT.

About this clone itself: This CDR3 is also generated by other DNA sequences in the sample. V usage is TRBV11-2 and J usage is TRBJ2-1, with D perhaps matching TRBD2 (6 bases). The CDR3 sequence is 14 residues long. With 1 base removed from V and 4 bases from J, the gap between germline ends came to 8 bases. Germline V gene data show CDR1 as SGHAT and CDR2 as FQNNGV. The CDR3 DNA reads as TGTGCCAGCAGCTTAGGGGGGACTTACAATGAGCAGTTCTTC. It is translated as CASSLGGTYNEQFF.

V usage is TRBV30 and J usage is TRBJ2-4; D is unresolved. Germline values: CDR1 GTSNPN, CDR2 SVGIG (reference sequence). The CDR3 extends over 14 amino acids. The V and J ends lost 5 bases and 0 bases respectively, with 11 bases between them. The CDR3 sequence is CAWSLTSAKNIQYF. DNA of the CDR3: TGTGCCTGGTCCCTAACCTCAGCCAAAAACATTCAGTACTTC. The variable domain in full, with the rest retrieved from reference TRBV30 and TRBJ2-4, is SQTIHQWPATLVQPVGSPLSLECTVEGTSNPNLYWYRQAAGRGLQLLFYSVGIGQISSEVPQNLSASRPQDRQFILSSKKLLLSDSGFYLCAWSLTSAKNIQYFGAGTRLSVL.

Notes on this clone: The junction departs from the called germline gene at one end, perhaps through a read error. This chain joins TRBV3-1 (or the pseudogene TRBV3-2) and TRBJ1-1; D perhaps matches TRBD1 (5 bases). This CDR3 has 14 residues. The germline CDR1 and CDR2 sequences are LGHDT and YNNKEL (reference sequence). The CDR3, as DNA: TGTGCCAGCAGTCAAGTAGGCGGGACCTTAGAAGCTTTCTTT. It translates to CASSQVGGTLEAFF.